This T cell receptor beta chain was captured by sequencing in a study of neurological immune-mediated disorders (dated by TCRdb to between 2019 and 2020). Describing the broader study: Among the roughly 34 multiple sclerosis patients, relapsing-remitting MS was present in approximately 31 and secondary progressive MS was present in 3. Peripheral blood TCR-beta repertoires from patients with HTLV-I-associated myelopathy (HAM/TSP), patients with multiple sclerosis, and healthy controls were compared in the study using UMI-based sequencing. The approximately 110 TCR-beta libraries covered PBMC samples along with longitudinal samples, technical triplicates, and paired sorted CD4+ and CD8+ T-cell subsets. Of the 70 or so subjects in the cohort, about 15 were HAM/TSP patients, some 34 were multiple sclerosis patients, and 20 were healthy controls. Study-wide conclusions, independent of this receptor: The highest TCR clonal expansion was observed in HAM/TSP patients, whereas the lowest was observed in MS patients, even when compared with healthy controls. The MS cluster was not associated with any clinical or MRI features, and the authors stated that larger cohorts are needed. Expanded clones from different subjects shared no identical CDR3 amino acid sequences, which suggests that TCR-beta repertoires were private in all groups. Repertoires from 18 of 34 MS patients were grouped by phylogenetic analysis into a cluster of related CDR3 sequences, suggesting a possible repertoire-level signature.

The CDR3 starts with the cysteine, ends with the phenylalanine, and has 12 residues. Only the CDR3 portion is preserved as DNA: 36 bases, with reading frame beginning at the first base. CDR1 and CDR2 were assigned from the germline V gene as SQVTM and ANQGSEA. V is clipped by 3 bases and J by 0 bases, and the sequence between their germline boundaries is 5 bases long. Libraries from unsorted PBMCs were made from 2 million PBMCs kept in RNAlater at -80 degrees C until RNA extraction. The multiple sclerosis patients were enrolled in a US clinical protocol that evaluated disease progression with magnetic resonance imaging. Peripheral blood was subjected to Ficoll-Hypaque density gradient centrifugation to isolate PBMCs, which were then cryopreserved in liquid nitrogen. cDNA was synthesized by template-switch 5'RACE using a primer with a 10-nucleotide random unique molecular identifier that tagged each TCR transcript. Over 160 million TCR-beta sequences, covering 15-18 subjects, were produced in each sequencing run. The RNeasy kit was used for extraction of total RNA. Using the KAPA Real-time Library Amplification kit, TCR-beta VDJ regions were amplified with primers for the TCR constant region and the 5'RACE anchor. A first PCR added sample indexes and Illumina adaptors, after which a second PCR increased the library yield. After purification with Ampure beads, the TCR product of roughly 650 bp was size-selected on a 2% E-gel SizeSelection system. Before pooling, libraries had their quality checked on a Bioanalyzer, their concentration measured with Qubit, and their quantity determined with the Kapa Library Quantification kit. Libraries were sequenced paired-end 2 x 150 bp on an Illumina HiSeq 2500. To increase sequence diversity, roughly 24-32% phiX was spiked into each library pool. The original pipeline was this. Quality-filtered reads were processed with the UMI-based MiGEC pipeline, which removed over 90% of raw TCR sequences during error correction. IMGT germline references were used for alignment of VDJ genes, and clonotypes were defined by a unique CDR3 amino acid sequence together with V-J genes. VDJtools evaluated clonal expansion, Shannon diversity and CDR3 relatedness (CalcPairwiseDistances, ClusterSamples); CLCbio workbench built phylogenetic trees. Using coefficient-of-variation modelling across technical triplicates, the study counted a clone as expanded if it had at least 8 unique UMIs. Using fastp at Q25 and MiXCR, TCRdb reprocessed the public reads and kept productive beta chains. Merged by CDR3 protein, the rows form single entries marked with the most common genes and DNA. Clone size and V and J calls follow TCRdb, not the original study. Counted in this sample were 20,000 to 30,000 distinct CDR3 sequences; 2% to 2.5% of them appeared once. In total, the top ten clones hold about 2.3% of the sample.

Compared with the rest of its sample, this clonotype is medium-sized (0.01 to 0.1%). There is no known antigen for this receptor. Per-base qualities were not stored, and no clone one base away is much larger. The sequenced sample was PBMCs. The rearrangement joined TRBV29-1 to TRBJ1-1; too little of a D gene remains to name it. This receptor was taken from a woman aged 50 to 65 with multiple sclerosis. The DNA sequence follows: TGCAGCGTTGATGTCATGAACACTGAAGCTTTCTTT. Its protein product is CSVDVMNTEAFF.